These T cell receptor beta chains were read from a single sample in a study of OX40 agonist ivuxolimab in advanced cancers. The repertoire was sequenced with immunoSEQ multiplex PCR; TCRdb's copy has only in-frame clones and lacks some. The data show some 83,000 clones, about 89% seen once. Material: CD4+ or CD8+ T cells sorted from blood, obtained in a trial of the OX40 agonist ivuxolimab. These receptors were taken from an adult with an advanced solid tumor such as melanoma, head and neck, liver or kidney cancer. The conserved cysteine and the conserved F or W are not part of the CDR3 here. The order of the fields is J gene, V gene, CDR3 protein.

J: TRBJ2-1; V: TRBV11-2; CDR3: ASSLILTNEQF
J: TRBJ2-1; V: TRBV11-2; CDR3: ASSLEGGLRSYNEQF
J: TRBJ1-1; V: TRBV6-5; CDR3: ASSYSVTGSTEAF
J: TRBJ2-7; V: TRBV19; CDR3: ASSISEQGISYEQY
J: TRBJ2-7; V: TRBV28; CDR3: ASSLVDRVAEQY
J: TRBJ1-2; V: TRBV6-5; CDR3: ASSYVGATYYGYT
J: TRBJ1-1; V: TRBV7-9; CDR3: ASSAGPDEAF
J: TRBJ1-1; V: TRBV28; CDR3: ASRSQGVSTEAF
J: TRBJ1-1; V: TRBV28; CDR3: ASRYWGDGTIPEAF
J: TRBJ1-5; V: TRBV28; CDR3: ASSLPTGGQPSRFNQPQH
J: TRBJ2-1; V: TRBV27; CDR3: ASSYDRTSSYNEQF
J: TRBJ2-1; V: TRBV27; CDR3: ASSLVGTGVNEQF
J: TRBJ2-5; V: TRBV7-9; CDR3: ASSLLAGWETQY
J: TRBJ1-2; V: TRBV29-1; CDR3: SVEDIPSDGYT
J: TRBJ2-4; V: TRBV12-2; CDR3: ASRLLAKNIQY
J: TRBJ2-1; V: TRBV5-1; CDR3: ASSLGRTSYNEQF
J: TRBJ2-2; V: TRBV7-3; CDR3: ASSLRGTGIGELF
J: TRBJ1-5; V: TRBV6-6; CDR3: ASSYTWGRPQH
J: TRBJ2-5; V: TRBV4-3; CDR3: ASSQGHFGTQY
J: TRBJ2-3; V: TRBV30; CDR3: AWGEPGLSATDTQY
J: TRBJ1-1; V: TRBV6-5; CDR3: ASSYSPRSNTEAF
J: TRBJ1-1; V: TRBV4-3; CDR3: ASSREGTEAF
J: TRBJ1-5; V: TRBV10-3; CDR3: AIRSDGNQPQH
J: TRBJ2-7; V: TRBV6-6; CDR3: ASSYMAGGQYEQY
J: TRBJ1-5; V: TRBV28; CDR3: ASSLQGAYYSNQPQH
J: TRBJ2-1; V: TRBV7-2; CDR3: ASSLRIRESNEQF
J: TRBJ2-1; V: TRBV11-2; CDR3: ASSLAGPYNEQF
J: TRBJ2-7; V: TRBV7-9; CDR3: ASSQDSYEQY
J: TRBJ2-1; V: TRBV9; CDR3: ASSTSRGGNEQF
J: TRBJ1-5; V: TRBV5-1; CDR3: ASNGVDGANRPYSNQPQH
J: TRBJ1-5; V: TRBV4-3; CDR3: ASSQVRGPQPQH
J: TRBJ2-3; V: TRBV7-9; CDR3: ASSEKLVEPKSSDTQY
J: TRBJ2-7; V: TRBV19; CDR3: ASSILPGVSEQY
J: TRBJ1-1; V: TRBV6-1; CDR3: ASSEARWGHTEAF
J: TRBJ1-2; V: TRBV29-1; CDR3: SVVPPNYGYT
J: TRBJ1-3; V: TRBV7-9; CDR3: ASSLGGSGNTIY
J: TRBJ2-7; V: TRBV6-5; CDR3: ASSYGTDYEQY